Reported below is one TCR beta chain. The data were produced by immunoSEQ multiplex PCR, yet TCRdb's version contains in-frame clones alone and is incomplete. The sample has fewer than 40,000 clones; 75% to 95% are singletons. The data are from a study of T cell changes during pregnancy in multiple sclerosis. This sample comprised CD8+ T cells from peripheral blood mononuclear cells, obtained in the first trimester of pregnancy. This TCR derives from a female donor with multiple sclerosis, enrolled in a pregnancy study.

The CDR3 region has the DNA TGCGCCAGCAGCCAGGCACTGAACACTGAAGCTTTCTTT. Its translation: CASSQALNTEAFF. The chain joins TRBV5-1 to TRBJ1-1; D call uncertain. Germline assignment: CDR1 SGHRS and CDR2 YFSETQ. With 4 bases removed from V and 0 bases from J, the gap between germline ends came to 7 bases. This CDR3 spans 13 amino acids.